This T cell receptor (beta chain) emerged from a study of shared clonotypes between healthy human individuals. Study results and caveats: The naive CD4 repertoires of a few donors were compared, and around 4.7% of clonotypes were shared. Relative to their counterparts shared across all four donors, non-shared clonotypes exhibited diminished generation probabilities. Despite large depth, sorted-subset datasets appeared incompletely sequenced.

The method was immunoSEQ multiplex PCR; TCRdb's version includes in-frame clones alone and lacks a portion of them. Of more than 500,000 clones listed, 95% are singletons. This CDR3 comprises 16 residues. The trim removed 0 bases at V and 7 bases at J, leaving 8 bases unmatched. CDR1 is SGHVS and CDR2 is FNYEAQ in the germline V gene. Naive CD8 cells comprised CD45RO-negative, CCR7-positively selected cells, excluding terminally differentiated effector memory CD45RA+ cells. Only Caucasian adults living in Nashville, Tennessee served as donors. As regards this clone: Its matching antigen is unknown.

The TCR sequence derives from a woman aged 25 to 39 in good health. The rearrangement joins TRBV7-6 to TRBJ1-4; 7 bases map to TRBD1. Sequencing was performed on naive CD8+ T cells sorted from blood. Written as DNA, the CDR3 is TGTGCCAGCAGCTTAGCTGAGGGGGCAGGTCGTGAAAAACTGTTTTTT. Protein: CASSLAEGAGREKLFF. The complete variable domain, with remaining parts taken from reference TRBV7-6 and TRBJ1-4, reads GAGVSQSPRYKVTKRGQDVALRCDPISGHVSLYWYRQALGQGPEFLTYFNYEAQQDKSGLPNDRFSAERPEGSISTLTIQRTEQRDSAMYRCASSLAEGAGREKLFFGSGTQLSVL.